This T cell receptor beta chain was observed in a study of blood T cell repertoires in COVID-19. The repertoire was sequenced with immunoSEQ multiplex PCR; TCRdb's copy has only in-frame clones and lacks some. The top ten hold roughly 4.1% of the sample, which has some 200,000 clones, 85% to 90% seen once. The CDR3 is 14 amino acids. Germline V CDR1 and CDR2: KGHSH, LQKENI. V dropped 3 bases and J dropped 5 bases, with 13 bases sitting between them. The sequencing sample was made of peripheral blood. The V and J genes are TRBV18 and TRBJ2-5, with D possibly matching TRBD2 (5 bases). This sequence was found in a man aged 45 to 65 with acute or convalescent COVID-19. This CDR3 is CASSPDGLGETQYF. The CDR3 coding sequence is TGTGCCAGCTCACCGGACGGACTCGGGGAGACCCAGTACTTC.